This paragraph reports one T cell receptor beta chain. The antigen remains undetermined. These data belong to a study of cytomegalovirus exposure and HLA in healthy donors. Overall study results and limits: In a later analysis, parvovirus B19, influenza, CMV and Epstein-Barr virus appeared linked to several top co-occurrence clusters.

Researchers ran the PCR with 60 Vbeta and 13 Jbeta primers. Profiled with immunoSEQ multiplex PCR; TCRdb holds only in-frame clones, not every one. The sample has more than 150,000 clones, more than 75% seen once. The CDR3 loop spans 14 amino acids. Per germline, CDR1 SGDLS and CDR2 YYNGEE. J gave up 7 bases and V 3 bases, and 7 bases lay outside the gene matches. The sample taken for sequencing was PBMCs. The TCR comes from a man in his forties in good health and CMV-seronegative. The chain has TRBV9 and TRBJ1-2; TRBD1 agrees at 9 bases. The CDR3 nucleotides are TGTGCCAGCAGCGGATACAGGGGGCTGAGTGGCTACACCTTC. Translated: CASSGYRGLSGYTF.